This T cell receptor (beta chain) was sequenced for a study of blood T cell repertoires in COVID-19. Overall study context: COVID-19 samples collected from the United States, Italy and Spain covered acute and convalescent phases. Nucleic acid was either cDNA or gDNA, and it came from T cells, B-cell-depleted T cells, or PBMCs.

As originally analysed: Using reference gene primer amplification, nucleated cell counts were estimated. Sequencing used immunoSEQ multiplex PCR; TCRdb keeps in-frame clones, though not all of them. V and J calls and clone size follow that table, whereas D and trimming were derived from the DNA. The sample lists 70,000 to 100,000 clones, over 75% occurring once. After removal of 1 base from V and 0 bases from J, the junction contained 5 bases not matched to a gene. The V gene's germline CDR1 is MNHNS and CDR2 SASEGT. This CDR3 contains 18 residues. This TCR was recovered from a woman older than 75 with acute or convalescent COVID-19. This chain joins TRBV6-1 and TRBJ2-6; 8 positions agree with TRBD1. Sequenced material: peripheral blood. The CDR3 DNA reads TGTGCCAGCAGTGAAGTCGGACAGGGCCTCTCTGGGGCCAACGTCCTGACTTTC. Protein sequence: CASSEVGQGLSGANVLTF.